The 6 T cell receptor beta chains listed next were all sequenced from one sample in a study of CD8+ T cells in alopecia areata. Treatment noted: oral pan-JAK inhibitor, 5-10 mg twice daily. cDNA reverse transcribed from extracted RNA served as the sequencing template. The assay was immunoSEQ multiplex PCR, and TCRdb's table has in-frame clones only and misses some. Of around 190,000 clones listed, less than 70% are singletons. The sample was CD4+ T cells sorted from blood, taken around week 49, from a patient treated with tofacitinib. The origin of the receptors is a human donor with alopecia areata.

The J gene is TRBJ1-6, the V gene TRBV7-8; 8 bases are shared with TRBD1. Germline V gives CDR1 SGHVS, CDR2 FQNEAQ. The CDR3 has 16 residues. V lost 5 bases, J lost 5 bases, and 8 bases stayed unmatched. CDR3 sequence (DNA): TGTGCCAGCAGCGAACCCAGGGGGCTCCATAATTCACCCCTCCACTTT. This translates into CASSEPRGLHNSPLHF.

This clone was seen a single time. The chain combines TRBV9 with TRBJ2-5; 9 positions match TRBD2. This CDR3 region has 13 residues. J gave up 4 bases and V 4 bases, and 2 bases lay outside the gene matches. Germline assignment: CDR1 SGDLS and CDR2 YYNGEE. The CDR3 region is CASSQAGGETQYF. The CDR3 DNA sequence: TGTGCCAGCAGCCAAGCGGGGGGAGAGACCCAGTACTTC.

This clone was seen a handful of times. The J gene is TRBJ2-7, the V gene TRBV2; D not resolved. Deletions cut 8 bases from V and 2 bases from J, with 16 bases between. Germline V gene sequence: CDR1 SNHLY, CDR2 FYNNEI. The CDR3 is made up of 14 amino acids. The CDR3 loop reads CASQKGGKTYEQYF. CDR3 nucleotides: TGTGCCAGCCAAAAAGGTGGCAAGACCTACGAGCAGTACTTC.

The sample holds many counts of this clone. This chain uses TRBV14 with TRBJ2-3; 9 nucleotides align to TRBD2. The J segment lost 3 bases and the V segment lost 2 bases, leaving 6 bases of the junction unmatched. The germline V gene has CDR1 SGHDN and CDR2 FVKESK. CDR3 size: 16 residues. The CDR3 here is CASSQLAGGHTDTQYF. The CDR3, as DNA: TGTGCCAGCAGCCAACTCGCGGGGGGGCATACAGATACGCAGTATTTT. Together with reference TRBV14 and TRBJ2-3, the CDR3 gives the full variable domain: EAGVTQFPSHSVIEKGQTVTLRCDPISGHDNLYWYRRVMGKEIKFLLHFVKESKQDESGMPNNRFLAERTGGTYSTLKVQPAELEDSGVYFCASSQLAGGHTDTQYFGPGTRLTVL.

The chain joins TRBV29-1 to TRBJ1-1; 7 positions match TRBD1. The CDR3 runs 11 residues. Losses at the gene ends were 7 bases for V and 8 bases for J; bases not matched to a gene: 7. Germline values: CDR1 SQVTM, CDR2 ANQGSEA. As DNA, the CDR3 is TGCAGCGGGTGGACAGGTACAGAAGCTTTCTTT. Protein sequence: CSGWTGTEAFF.

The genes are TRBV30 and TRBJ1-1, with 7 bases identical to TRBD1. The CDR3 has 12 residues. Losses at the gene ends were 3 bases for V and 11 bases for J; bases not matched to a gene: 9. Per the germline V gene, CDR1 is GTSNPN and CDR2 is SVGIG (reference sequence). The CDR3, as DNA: TGTGCCTGGAGCGCCGACAGGGTCAGGGCTTTCTTT. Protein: CAWSADRVRAFF.